One sample yielded the 23 T cell receptor beta chains listed below, sequenced in a study of Graves' ophthalmopathy and Graves' hyperthyroidism. TCR beta CDR3 amplification used RNA transcripts. The authors performed first-round RT-PCR with HTBI primers and then a second-round multiplex PCR. TCRdb fed the multiplex PCR reads into MiXCR, producing one record per CDR3 protein. Seen here are around 590,000 distinct CDR3 sequences, less than 40% observed once, and the top ten hold around 4.6%. Source material: peripheral blood or thyroid tissue (not recorded which). Source of these receptors: an adult man with Graves' hyperthyroidism.

At least ten counts were recorded for this clonotype. The chain combines TRBV24-1 with TRBJ1-6, with D possibly matching TRBD1 (5 bases). Trimming shortened V by 8 bases and J by 5 bases, and 12 bases separated the two germline ends. Germline loops: CDR1 KGHDR, CDR2 SFDVKD. CDR3 size: 14 residues. CDR3 amino acids: CATTRDGNNSPLHF. The CDR3 DNA reads as TGTGCCACCACAAGGGACGGAAATAATTCACCCCTCCACTTT.

There are many counts of this clonotype. This chain connects TRBV20-1 to TRBJ2-2; 14 positions match TRBD2. The J segment lost 6 bases and the V segment lost 0 bases, leaving 3 bases of the junction unmatched. This CDR3 has 16 residues. Germline V lookup: CDR1 DFQATT, CDR2 SNEGSKA (reference sequence). The CDR3 nucleotides are TGCAGTGCTAGAGAAGGGACTAGCGGGAGCGCCGGGGAGCTGTTTTTT. It is translated as CSAREGTSGSAGELFF.

As concerns this clonotype: The germline gene is not matched at one end of the junction; a read error may be the cause. This chain joins TRBV5-1 and TRBJ2-2; perhaps TRBD2 as D (5 bases). This CDR3 region has 15 residues. Germline CDR1 SGHRS, CDR2 YFSETQ. CDR3 bases: TGCGCCAGCAGCTTGGATGCCCGGTCGGCCGGGGAGCTGTCTTTT. It encodes CASSLDARSAGELSF.

This clonotype was detected many times. The J gene is TRBJ1-2, the V gene TRBV9; weak D call: TRBD1 (5 bases). V dropped 3 bases and J dropped 4 bases, with 16 bases sitting between them. This CDR3 is 15 amino acids long. Germline loops: CDR1 SGDLS, CDR2 YYNGEE. The CDR3 DNA reads TGTGCCAGCAGCGGGGTTGGGGGAGCGGTCTATGGCTACACCTTC. It is translated as CASSGVGGAVYGYTF.

This clonotype was counted ten times or more. This clone may be a read error of a much larger clone one base away. The chain combines TRBV15 with TRBJ2-5; D uncertain. This CDR3 contains 16 residues. Trimming pared 0 bases from V and 3 bases from J, leaving 14 bases between. The germline V gene encodes CDR1 LNHNV and CDR2 YYDKDF (reference sequence). CDR3 amino acids: CATSRDLWPVEETQYF. The CDR3 DNA sequence: TGTGCCACCAGCAGAGATTTGTGGCCAGTTGAAGAGACCCAGTACTTC.

A single count supports this clonotype. The chain couples TRBV20-1 to TRBJ1-2; possible D gene TRBD1, 6 bases. The V end lost 3 bases, the J end lost 8 bases, and 10 bases lay between the germline ends. The CDR3 length is 11 residues. Germline V CDR1 and CDR2: DFQATT, SNEGSKA (reference sequence). The CDR3 DNA follows: TGCAGTGCTAGGCCCACAGGGGGCTACACCTTC. It encodes CSARPTGGYTF.

The V call is TRBV2, the J call TRBJ1-2, with a possible D match to TRBD1 (5 bases). Germline assignment: CDR1 SNHLY and CDR2 FYNNEI. V was cut by 3 bases and J by 4 bases, with 18 bases left in between. The CDR3 runs 16 residues. CDR3 in amino acids: CASSDPRAGLIYGYTF. The CDR3 nucleotides read TGTGCCAGCAGTGACCCACGGGCAGGGTTAATCTATGGCTACACCTTC.

The chain uses TRBV4-2 and TRBJ2-7; TRBD2 aligns across 7 bases. The CDR3 contains 16 residues. Germline CDR1 is LGHNA and CDR2 is YNFKEQ. V lost 0 bases to trimming and J lost 2 bases; unmatched junction nucleotides: 7. The CDR3 is CASSQEAGSFPYEQYF. The CDR3 DNA reads as TGTGCCAGCAGCCAAGAAGCGGGGTCTTTCCCCTACGAGCAGTACTTC.

This chain connects TRBV20-1 to TRBJ2-7; D is perhaps TRBD2 (6 bases). CDR1 and CDR2 from the germline V gene are DFQATT and SNEGSKA (reference sequence). V was clipped by 7 bases and J by 6 bases, with 16 bases between them. The CDR3 sequence is 12 residues long. As DNA, the CDR3 is TGCAGTGATCCGTCACGCGGGGCCGAGCAGTACTTC. It is translated as CSDPSRGAEQYF.

This clonotype was seen a handful of times. The rearrangement joins TRBV24-1 to TRBJ2-7; 7 bases are shared with TRBD1. The J call is in doubt because the DNA end fits TRBJ2-1 better. The CDR3 extends over 15 amino acids. CDR1 is KGHDR and CDR2 is SFDVKD in the germline V gene. The CDR3 DNA sequence: TGTGCCACCAGTGATTTTCGACAGGGAAGGAATGAGCAGTTCTTC. Translated: CATSDFRQGRNEQFF.

In this sample, this clonotype turned up many times. This sequence joins TRBV14 and TRBJ1-2, with D maybe TRBD1 (6 bases). Germline CDR1 is SGHDN and CDR2 is FVKESK. V lost 1 base to trimming and J lost 0 bases, with 12 bases between them. This CDR3 contains 16 residues. The CDR3 loop reads CASSQGGTPPNYGYTF. The CDR3 nucleotides are TGTGCCAGCAGCCAAGGGGGGACACCTCCTAACTATGGCTACACCTTC. Full variable domain (missing parts from reference TRBV14 and TRBJ1-2): EAGVTQFPSHSVIEKGQTVTLRCDPISGHDNLYWYRRVMGKEIKFLLHFVKESKQDESGMPNNRFLAERTGGTYSTLKVQPAELEDSGVYFCASSQGGTPPNYGYTFGSGTRLTVV.

This clonotype was recorded many times. V and J are TRBV7-8 and TRBJ2-7, with TRBD1 as a possible D gene (5 bases). Trimming removed 1 base at V and 6 bases at J, with 10 bases between. CDR1 and CDR2 (germline): SGHVS, FQNEAQ. The CDR3 length is 13 residues. CDR3 bases: TGTGCCAGCAGCTTAGTTCCAGGGCGCGAGCAGTACTTC. Translating gives CASSLVPGREQYF. Looking up the rest from reference TRBV7-8 and TRBJ2-7 gives the full variable domain: GAGVSQSPRYKVAKRGQDVALRCDPISGHVSLFWYQQALGQGPEFLTYFQNEAQLDKSGLPSDRFFAERPEGSVSTLKIQRTQQEDSAVYLCASSLVPGREQYFGPGTRLTVT.

The chain carries TRBV7-8 and TRBJ2-1; 9 bases match TRBD1. Germline V lookup: CDR1 SGHVS, CDR2 FQNEAQ. The trim removed 1 base at V and 7 bases at J, leaving 5 bases unmatched. The CDR3 contains 15 residues. The CDR3 nucleotides read TGTGCCAGCAGCTTAGTGGGGGGGACAGGGAATGAGCAGTTCTTC. It translates to CASSLVGGTGNEQFF.

There are many counts of this clonotype. The V call is TRBV29-1, the J call TRBJ1-4, with a tentative D call TRBD1 (5 bases). The CDR3 contains 13 residues. Germline assignment: CDR1 SQVTM and CDR2 ANQGSEA. V dropped 1 base and J dropped 3 bases, with 6 bases sitting between them. The DNA of the CDR3 is TGCAGCGTTGAAGGGGACGCTAATGAAAAACTGTTTTTT. It specifies CSVEGDANEKLFF. Together with reference TRBV29-1 and TRBJ1-4, the CDR3 gives the full variable domain: SAVISQKPSRDICQRGTSLTIQCQVDSQVTMMFWYRQQPGQSLTLIATANQGSEATYESGFVIDKFPISRPNLTFSTLTVSNMSPEDSSIYLCSVEGDANEKLFFGSGTQLSVL.

This clonotype has ten or more counts. The rearrangement links TRBV6-5 to TRBJ1-3; no firm D call. V dropped 0 bases and J dropped 0 bases, with 9 bases sitting between them. The CDR3 sequence is 16 residues long. The germline CDR1 and CDR2 sequences are MNHEY and SVGAGI. CDR3 DNA: TGTGCCAGCAGTTACTCGAGAGGTTACTCTGGAAACACCATATATTTT. Its translation is CASSYSRGYSGNTIYF.

This chain connects TRBV10-3 to TRBJ1-3; D is unclear. Germline V gene data show CDR1 as ENHRY and CDR2 as SYGVKD. The CDR3 covers 14 residues. Deletions cut 2 bases from V and 7 bases from J, with 12 bases between. CDR3 amino acids: CAISEGSTDNTIYF. The CDR3 DNA follows: TGTGCCATCAGTGAGGGGAGCACTGACAACACCATATATTTT.

V and J are TRBV28 and TRBJ1-3, with a weak D call TRBD1 (5 bases). V lost 6 bases to trimming and J lost 0 bases, with 9 bases between them. The germline V gene encodes CDR1 MDHEN and CDR2 SYDVKM. The CDR3 totals 14 residues. CDR3 in amino acids: CASRQGSSGNTIYF. The DNA for the CDR3 is TGTGCCAGCAGGCAGGGATCCTCTGGAAACACCATATATTTT.

This clonotype has just a few counts. The chain couples TRBV10-3 to TRBJ2-7, with TRBD2 identical over 7 bases. The DNA end favors TRBJ2-1, so the J call may be wrong. Germline-derived CDR1 and CDR2 are ENHRY and SYGVKD. The CDR3 totals 13 residues. The CDR3 nucleotides are TGTGCCATCACCAATAGCGGGCACAATGAGCAGTTCTTC. Translated: CAITNSGHNEQFF.

This clonotype was observed a handful of times. The chain joins TRBV3-1 to TRBJ2-7; the D gene is possibly TRBD1 (6 bases). Trimming cost V 2 bases and J 6 bases, with 14 bases left between them. Per germline, CDR1 LGHDT and CDR2 YNNKEL (reference sequence). There are 14 residues in the CDR3. CDR3 in amino acids: CASSQSTGYLEQYF. CDR3 nucleotides: TGTGCCAGCAGCCAAAGCACAGGGTATCTCGAGCAGTACTTC.

Comment on this clonotype: Germline is not matched at one junction end, which may reflect a read error. V and J are TRBV4-1 and TRBJ2-2, with D uncertain. Germline V CDR1 and CDR2: MGHRA, YSYEKL. CDR3 length: 13 amino acids. CDR3 protein: CASSQEATEELFF. The CDR3 DNA sequence: TGCGCCAGCAGCCAAGAGGCGACCGAGGAGCTGTTTTTT.

This clonotype was observed many times. This chain joins TRBV12-5 and TRBJ1-6; TRBD1 might be the D (6 bases). The CDR3 consists of 14 residues. V was shortened by 1 base and J by 7 bases, with 8 bases between the two germline ends. From germline, CDR1 is LGHNT and CDR2 FRNRAP. The CDR3 DNA reads as TGTGCTAGTGGTTTGGGGACAGTCAATTCACCCCTCCACTTT. Protein sequence: CASGLGTVNSPLHF.

This clonotype was seen many times. The chain employs TRBV29-1 and TRBJ1-5; D uncertain. CDR1 and CDR2 (germline): SQVTM, ANQGSEA. V lost 2 bases, J lost 9 bases, and 17 bases lay in between. The CDR3 loop spans 14 amino acids. The CDR3 DNA reads as TGCAGCGTTGAACATCTGGGAGGGTGTCGGCCCCAGCATTTT. This encodes CSVEHLGGCRPQHF.

V and J are TRBV2 and TRBJ2-5; D call uncertain. CDR1 is SNHLY, CDR2 FYNNEI, per germline. This CDR3 is 16 amino acids long. The germline V and J ends were trimmed by 7 bases and 1 base, with 19 bases remaining between them. CDR3 sequence reads: CASKRSPEGRQETQYF. CDR3 DNA: TGTGCCAGCAAAAGGTCTCCGGAAGGGCGCCAAGAGACCCAGTACTTC. Filled out from reference TRBV2 and TRBJ2-5, the complete variable domain reads EPEVTQTPSHQVTQMGQEVILRCVPISNHLYFYWYRQILGQKVEFLVSFYNNEISEKSEIFDDQFSVERPDGSNFTLKIRSTKLEDSAMYFCASKRSPEGRQETQYFGPGTRLLVL.